Listed below are T cell receptor beta chains from one sample, sequenced in a study of cytomegalovirus exposure and HLA in healthy donors. Produced via immunoSEQ multiplex PCR; TCRdb's table is partial and in-frame only. The sample lists approximately 86,000 clones, 76% occurring once. Sequencing used PBMCs. The receptors come from a man aged 35 to 55 in good health and CMV-seronegative. Each CDR3 is given with its conserved first and last residue. Each record gives: J gene, V gene, CDR3 protein.

TRBJ1-6 | TRBV18 | CASSPSSSYNSPLHF
TRBJ2-3 | TRBV6-4 | CASSLETTGSDTQYF
TRBJ2-3 | TRBV18 | CASPAGTDTQYF
TRBJ1-1 | TRBV29-1 | CSVEEGGTEAFF
TRBJ1-1 | TRBV28 | CASRQTGGGDTEAFF
TRBJ2-2 | TRBV6-5 | CASSLRQGRGELFF
TRBJ2-6 | TRBV19 | CASSMRQGGGANVLTF
TRBJ2-2 | TRBV28 | CASSLLGGEGGELFF
TRBJ2-7 | TRBV6-1 | CASGGGAGYEQYF
TRBJ2-2 | TRBV21-1 | CASTFCGELFF
TRBJ2-7 | TRBV9 | CASSMTGANDEQYF
TRBJ2-2 | TRBV9 | CASSGRVNTGELFF
TRBJ1-2 | TRBV6-6 | CASSRRTGYYGYTF
TRBJ1-6 | TRBV4-2 | CASSDENLPLHF
TRBJ2-7 | TRBV4-3 | CASSQDQGGHEYSYEQYF
TRBJ2-7 | TRBV5-1 | CASSLERDFPSSYEQYF
TRBJ2-7 | TRBV29-1 | CSAELTYSYEQYF
TRBJ2-5 | TRBV11-2 | CASSSGLAKETQYF
TRBJ2-3 | TRBV11-2 | CASSLDRGGADTQYF
TRBJ2-4 | TRBV4-3 | CASSQVTENIQYF
TRBJ2-6 | TRBV6-1 | CASSDNYSGANVLTF
TRBJ2-5 | TRBV5-6 | CASSWGDRVGETQYF
TRBJ2-2 | TRBV7-3 | CASSWVSGVTGELFF
TRBJ2-3 | TRBV6-1 | CASSVGYSGGHFSTDTQYF
TRBJ1-5 | TRBV19 | CASSTARRLGGNQPQHF
TRBJ1-2 | TRBV6-4 | CASSEASGPYGYTF
TRBJ1-1 | TRBV6-5 | CASSYSNAGGTEAFF
TRBJ1-5 | TRBV27 | CASGITGYQPQHF
TRBJ1-2 | TRBV7-8 | CASSTRTGINYGYTF
TRBJ1-1 | TRBV9 | CASSAVHSMNTEAFF
TRBJ1-5 | TRBV28 | CASSLPDQPQHF
TRBJ1-2 | TRBV6-6 | CASSFLDRGSYYGYTF
TRBJ1-1 | TRBV28 | CASTHRSTEAFF
TRBJ2-7 | TRBV11-2 | CASSLEDSYEQYF
TRBJ2-7 | TRBV2 | CASSHFSRGQKYEQYF
TRBJ2-7 | TRBV4-1 | CASSQEDSSYYEQYF
TRBJ2-7 | TRBV28 | CASRGTADSYEQYF